The subject of this entry is one TCR beta chain. Germline V gene data show CDR1 as SGHTA and CDR2 as FQGTGA. The length of the CDR3 is 13 residues. After removal of 4 bases from V and 12 bases from J, the junction contained 5 bases not matched to a gene. The data were obtained in a study of blood T cell repertoires in COVID-19. Study at large: From the United States, Italy and Spain came samples of acute and convalescent COVID-19. PBMCs, B-cell-depleted T cells, or T cells provided the cDNA or gDNA that made up the material.

Original handling: Reference gene primer amplification in the assay estimated nucleated cell counts. Measured with immunoSEQ multiplex PCR; TCRdb has only the in-frame clones, and not every one. D and trimming were read from the DNA, whereas the V and J calls and clone size are those reported in that table. The profile shows about 360,000 clones, more than 85% of them singletons. The origin of this receptor is a human donor in a cohort sampled during active COVID-19. This chain connects TRBV7-3 to TRBJ1-6, with 8 bases matching TRBD1. Sequencing used peripheral blood. Written as DNA, the CDR3 is TGTGCCAGCAGCTCCGACAGGGGAGGACCCCTCCACTTT. It encodes CASSSDRGGPLHF.